This TCR beta chain was sequenced in a study of T cells expressing NK-cell markers. The germline V gene encodes CDR1 MNHEY and CDR2 SMNVEV (reference sequence). This CDR3 has 17 amino acids. TCRdb re-called the 5' RACE reads and shows each CDR3 protein once, DNA omitted. With about 440,000 distinct CDR3 sequences in the sample, the ten largest clones hold more than 7%. Specimen: blood T cells: a sorted CD56 or NKG2C T cell subset, CD4+ or CD8+ T cells, or bulk PBMC T cells (not recorded which). The receptor was isolated from a woman between 18 and 69 years old in good health. The rearrangement joins TRBV27 to TRBJ2-6. This CDR3 reads CASSPQLGRSGANVLTF.